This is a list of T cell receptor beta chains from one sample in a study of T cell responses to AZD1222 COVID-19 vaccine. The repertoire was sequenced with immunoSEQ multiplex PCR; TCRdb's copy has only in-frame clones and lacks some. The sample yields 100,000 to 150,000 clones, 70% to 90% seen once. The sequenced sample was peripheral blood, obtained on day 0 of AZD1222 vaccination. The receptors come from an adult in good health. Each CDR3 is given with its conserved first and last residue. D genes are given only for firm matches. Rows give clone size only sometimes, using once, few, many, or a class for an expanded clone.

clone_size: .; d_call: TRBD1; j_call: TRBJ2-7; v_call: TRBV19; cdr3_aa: CASSTQTGVSYEQYF; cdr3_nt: TGTGCCAGTAGTACACAGACAGGGGTTTCCTACGAGCAGTACTTC
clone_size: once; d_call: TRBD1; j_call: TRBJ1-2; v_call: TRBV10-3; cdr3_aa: CATQGGNYGYTF; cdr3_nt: TGTGCCACCCAGGGGGGGAACTATGGCTACACCTTC
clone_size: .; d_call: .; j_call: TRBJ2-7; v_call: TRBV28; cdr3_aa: CASSLVPTYEQYF; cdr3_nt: TGTGCCAGCAGTTTAGTTCCTACCTACGAGCAGTACTTC
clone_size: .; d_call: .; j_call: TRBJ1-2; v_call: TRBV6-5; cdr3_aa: CASSLGGPNYGYTF; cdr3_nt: TGTGCCAGCAGTCTAGGGGGGCCTAACTATGGCTACACCTTC
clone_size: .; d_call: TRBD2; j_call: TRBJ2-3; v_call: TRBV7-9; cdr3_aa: CASSLFLASGRGTTDTQYF; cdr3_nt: TGTGCCAGCAGCTTATTTCTGGCTAGCGGGAGGGGTACCACAGATACGCAGTATTTT
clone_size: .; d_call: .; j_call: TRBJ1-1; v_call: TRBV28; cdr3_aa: CASSWSLTANTEAFF; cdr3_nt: TGTGCCAGCAGTTGGAGCTTGACAGCGAACACTGAAGCTTTCTTT
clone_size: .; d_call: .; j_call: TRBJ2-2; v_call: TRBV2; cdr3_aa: CASSESPGPGELFF; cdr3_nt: TGTGCCAGCAGTGAATCTCCGGGTCCCGGGGAGCTGTTTTTT
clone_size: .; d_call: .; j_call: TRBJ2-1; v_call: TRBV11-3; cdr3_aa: CASSPGEVNFFRLANEQFF; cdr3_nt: TGTGCCAGCAGCCCAGGAGAGGTCAACTTCTTCCGTCTGGCCAATGAGCAGTTCTTC
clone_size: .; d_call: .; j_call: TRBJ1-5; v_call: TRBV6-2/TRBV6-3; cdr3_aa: CASSYEPSPGPQHF; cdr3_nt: TGTGCCAGCAGTTACGAACCCTCTCCGGGTCCCCAGCATTTT
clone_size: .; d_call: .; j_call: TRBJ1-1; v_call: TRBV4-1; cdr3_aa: CASSDKTLLTEAFF; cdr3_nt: TGCGCCAGCAGCGACAAGACCCTGCTCACTGAAGCTTTCTTT
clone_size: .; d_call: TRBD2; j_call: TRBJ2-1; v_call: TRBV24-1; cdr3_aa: CATSGTSGSNEQFF; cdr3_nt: TGTGCCACCAGCGGGACTAGCGGGAGCAATGAGCAGTTCTTC
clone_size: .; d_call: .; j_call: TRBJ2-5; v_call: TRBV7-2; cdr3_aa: CASRSTYWGRQETQYF; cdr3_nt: TGTGCCAGCAGAAGTACTTATTGGGGGAGGCAAGAGACCCAGTACTTC
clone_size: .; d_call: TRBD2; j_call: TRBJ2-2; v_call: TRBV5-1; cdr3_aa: CASSPKLAGGRSGELFF; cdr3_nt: TGCGCCAGCAGCCCGAAACTAGCGGGAGGGCGGTCCGGGGAGCTGTTTTTT
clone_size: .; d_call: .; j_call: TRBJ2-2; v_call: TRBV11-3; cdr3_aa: CASSFQGSSGELFF; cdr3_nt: TGTGCCAGCAGCTTCCAGGGTTCATCCGGGGAGCTGTTTTTT
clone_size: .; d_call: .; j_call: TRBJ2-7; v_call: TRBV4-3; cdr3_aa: CASSQAWGAVYEQYF; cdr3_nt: TGCGCCAGCAGCCAAGCTTGGGGGGCAGTCTACGAGCAGTACTTC
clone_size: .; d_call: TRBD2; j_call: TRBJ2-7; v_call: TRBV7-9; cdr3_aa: CASSTTPAGGSYEQYF; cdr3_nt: TGTGCCAGCAGCACAACCCCAGCGGGAGGCTCCTACGAGCAGTACTTC
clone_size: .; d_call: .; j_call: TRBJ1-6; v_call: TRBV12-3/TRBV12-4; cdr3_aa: CASSLALNSPLHF; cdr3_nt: TGTGCCAGCAGTTTAGCGCTGAATTCACCCCTCCACTTT
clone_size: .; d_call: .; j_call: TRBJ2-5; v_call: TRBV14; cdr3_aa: CASSPRETQYF; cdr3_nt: TGTGCCAGCAGCCCCCGGGAGACCCAGTACTTC
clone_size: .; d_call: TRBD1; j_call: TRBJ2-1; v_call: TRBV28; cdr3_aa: CASQPSLDRVYNEQFF; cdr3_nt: TGTGCCAGCCAGCCGTCACTGGACAGGGTTTACAATGAGCAGTTCTTC
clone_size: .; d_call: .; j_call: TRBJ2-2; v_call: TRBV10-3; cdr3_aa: CAISESGVTGELFF; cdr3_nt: TGTGCCATCAGTGAGTCCGGGGTAACCGGGGAGCTGTTTTTT
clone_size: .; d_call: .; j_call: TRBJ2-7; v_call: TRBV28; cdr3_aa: CASSLSRGLGALDEEQYF; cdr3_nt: TGTGCCAGCAGTTTATCCCGGGGGTTAGGGGCCCTGGACGAGGAGCAGTACTTC
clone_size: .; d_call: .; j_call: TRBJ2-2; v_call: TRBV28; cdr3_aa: CASSLLGGHTGELFF; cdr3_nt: TGTGCCAGCAGTTTATTGGGGGGACACACCGGGGAGCTGTTTTTT
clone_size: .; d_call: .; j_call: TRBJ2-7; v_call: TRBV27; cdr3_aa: CASSLMGGAGEQYF; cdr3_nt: TGTGCCAGCAGCCTCATGGGGGGGGCAGGTGAGCAGTACTTC
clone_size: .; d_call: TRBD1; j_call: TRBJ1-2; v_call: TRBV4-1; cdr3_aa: CASSQDGTGVTANYGYTF; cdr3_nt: TGCGCCAGCAGCCAAGACGGGACAGGGGTCACAGCTAACTATGGCTACACCTTC
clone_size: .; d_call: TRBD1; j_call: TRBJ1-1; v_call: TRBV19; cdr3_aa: CASSIAPGQGGTEAFF; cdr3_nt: TGTGCCAGTAGTATCGCGCCAGGACAGGGTGGCACTGAAGCTTTCTTT
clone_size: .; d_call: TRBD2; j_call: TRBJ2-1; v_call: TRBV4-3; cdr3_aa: CASSHTRVAGGVYNEQFF; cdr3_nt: TGCGCCAGCAGCCATACCCGGGTAGCGGGAGGTGTCTACAATGAGCAGTTCTTC
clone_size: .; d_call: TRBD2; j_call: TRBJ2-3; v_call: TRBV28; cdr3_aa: CASSFYISAGGSSTDTQYF; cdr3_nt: TGTGCCAGCAGTTTTTATATTTCGGCGGGAGGGTCTAGCACAGATACGCAGTATTTT
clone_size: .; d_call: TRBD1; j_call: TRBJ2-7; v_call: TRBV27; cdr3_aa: CASSLAGTGNEQYF; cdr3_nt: TGTGCCAGCAGTTTAGCCGGGACAGGCAACGAGCAGTACTTC